The rows below give T cell receptor beta chains drawn from one sample of a study of T cell repertoires in cytomegalovirus infection. Their target antigens are unknown. TCRdb re-called the reads with MiXCR, one entry per CDR3 protein. There are roughly 200,000 distinct CDR3 sequences in the sample; 30% to 45% occur only once, and approximately 59% lies in the top ten. The sequencing used CD8+ T cells from cultured PBMCs, collected from culture after CMV antigen stimulation. The receptors come from a human donor in good health (CMV status not recorded). Some clones in this sample may be carry-over from other donors' samples. CDR3s include the opening cysteine and the closing phenylalanine or tryptophan. D genes are given only for firm matches. The size field is filled for only some rows; it gives once, few, many or a size class.

- TRBJ2-7 - TRBV7-9 CASSGERGPYEQYF TGTGCCAGCAGCGGGGAGCGAGGACCCTACGAGCAGTACTTC
- TRBJ2-5 - TRBV7-8 CASSTYPGVQETQYF TGTGCCAGCAGCACGTATCCGGGAGTTCAAGAGACCCAGTACTTC
few TRBJ2-7 - TRBV7-9 CASSFPGDSYEQYF TGTGCCAGCAGCTTCCCAGGCGACTCCTACGAGCAGTACTTC
- TRBJ1-5 - TRBV7-8 CASSLGAGGNQPQHF TGTGCCAGCAGCTTGGGGGCGGGAGGCAATCAGCCCCAGCATTTT
- TRBJ2-1 - TRBV12-3/TRBV12-4 CASSLPLDYTGEQFF TGTGCCAGCAGTTTACCTCTCGACTACACGGGTGAGCAGTTCTTC
- TRBJ1-2 TRBD1 TRBV7-9 CASSLADRDRDYGYTF TGTGCCAGCAGCTTAGCAGACCGGGACAGGGACTATGGCTACACCTTC
- TRBJ2-1 TRBD2 TRBV28 CASSSRNRGRDNEQFF TGTGCCAGCTCCTCGAGAAATCGCGGGAGAGACAATGAGCAGTTCTTC
few TRBJ1-3 - TRBV28 CASSLSGGEGNTIYF TGTGCCAGCAGTTTATCGGGGGGAGAGGGAAACACCATATATTTT
- TRBJ2-7 TRBD1 TRBV5-1 CASSWDRWASPQYF TGCGCCAGCAGCTGGGACAGGTGGGCCAGCCCGCAGTACTTC
few TRBJ2-2 - TRBV11-2 CASSPGTLKGELFF TGTGCCAGCAGCCCGGGGACCCTCAAAGGGGAGCTGTTTTTT
- TRBJ1-6 - TRBV5-6 CASSLEHSNSPLHF TGTGCCAGCAGCTTGGAACACAGTAATTCACCCCTCCACTTT
few TRBJ1-2 - TRBV7-6 CASSAGGGYGYTF TGTGCCAGCAGCGCGGGGGGGGGTTACGGCTACACCTTC
- TRBJ2-3 - TRBV27 CASSLSLAASTDTQYF TGTGCCAGCAGCCTTTCGTTAGCGGCTAGCACAGATACGCAGTATTTT
few TRBJ1-1 - TRBV7-2 CASSLIAESTEAFF TGTGCCAGCAGCTTAATTGCCGAAAGCACTGAAGCTTTCTTT
- TRBJ2-7 - TRBV9 CASSAGPSSYEQYF TGTGCCAGCAGCGCAGGGCCCTCCTCCTACGAGCAGTACTTC
few TRBJ2-5 TRBD2 TRBV12-3/TRBV12-4 CASSPERDLQETQYF TGTGCCAGCAGTCCTGAGCGGGACTTACAAGAGACCCAGTACTTC
many TRBJ2-7 TRBD1 TRBV7-8 CASSLLGTGSHYEQYF TGTGCCAGCAGCTTGCTCGGGACAGGTTCCCACTACGAGCAGTACTTC
few TRBJ1-4 TRBD1 TRBV4-1 CASSQALRLDRGEKLFF TGCGCCAGCAGCCAAGCTCTTCGATTGGACAGGGGTGAAAAACTGTTTTTT
- TRBJ2-7 - TRBV4-2 CASSQFYGTSSSYEQYF TGTGCCAGCAGCCAATTCTACGGGACTTCCTCCTCCTACGAGCAGTACTTC
few TRBJ1-5 - TRBV10-3 CAISEGGSDQPQHF TGTGCCATCAGTGAGGGAGGGAGCGACCAGCCCCAGCATTTT
few TRBJ2-7 - TRBV11-2 CASSLSAGPFYEQYF TGTGCCAGCAGCTTATCGGCGGGACCCTTCTACGAGCAGTACTTC
medium-sized TRBJ1-5 - TRBV7-6 CASSLGDGNRPQHF TGTGCCAGCAGTCTGGGGGACGGCAATCGCCCCCAGCATTTT
few TRBJ2-2 - TRBV2 CASSEAPFGQLRGGELFF TGTGCCAGCAGTGAAGCGCCCTTCGGACAGCTCCGAGGCGGGGAGCTGTTTTTT
many TRBJ2-7 - TRBV7-2 CASSLAPWQRYGYEQYF TGTGCCAGCAGCTTAGCACCATGGCAGAGGTACGGCTACGAGCAGTACTTC
- TRBJ2-1 - TRBV7-3 CASSSPDEPSGHNEQFF TGTGCCAGCAGCTCCCCGGACGAACCGTCGGGGCACAATGAGCAGTTCTTC
- TRBJ2-3 - TRBV7-6 CASSFGGADTQYF TGTGCCAGCAGCTTTGGGGGCGCAGATACGCAGTATTTT
- TRBJ2-1 TRBD2 TRBV7-6 CASSLPLAGKAYNEQFF TGTGCCAGCAGCTTACCGTTAGCGGGGAAGGCCTACAATGAGCAGTTCTTC
- TRBJ1-1 - TRBV7-2 CASSLGARSTEAFF TGTGCCAGCAGCTTAGGGGCCCGGAGCACTGAAGCTTTCTTT
- TRBJ2-1 - TRBV14 CASSQGRGHNEQFF TGTGCCAGCAGCCAAGGCAGGGGCCACAATGAGCAGTTCTTC
once TRBJ2-6 - TRBV15 CATSREEGAGANVLTF TGTGCCACCAGCAGAGAGGAGGGGGCTGGGGCCAACGTCCTGACTTTC
- TRBJ1-1 - TRBV12-3/TRBV12-4 CASSLIWVDAGSTEAFF TGTGCCAGCAGTTTAATATGGGTTGACGCCGGGAGCACTGAAGCTTTCTTT
- TRBJ2-3 TRBD2 TRBV7-9 CASSPRSGSTDTQYF TGTGCCAGCAGCCCCCGTAGCGGGAGCACAGATACGCAGTATTTT
once TRBJ2-2 TRBD1 TRBV11-2 CASSPGQGWDTGELFF TGTGCCAGCAGCCCCGGACAGGGATGGGACACCGGGGAGCTGTTTTTT
- TRBJ2-4 - TRBV7-2 CASSEAGYIQYF TGTGCCAGCAGCGAAGCGGGCTACATTCAGTACTTC
few TRBJ1-3 - TRBV20-1 CSAPGSGNTIYF TGCAGTGCCCCCGGCTCTGGAAACACCATATATTTT
- TRBJ2-7 - TRBV9 CASSAGLGSSYEQYF TGTGCCAGCAGCGCCGGACTCGGAAGCTCCTACGAGCAGTACTTC
many TRBJ2-5 TRBD1 TRBV7-7 CASSSTGNRQETQYF TGTGCTAGCAGCTCGACAGGGAACCGTCAAGAGACCCAGTACTTC
- TRBJ2-7 TRBD1 TRBV6-1 CASKTGTGGTYEQYF TGTGCCAGCAAGACCGGGACAGGGGGCACCTACGAGCAGTACTTC
few TRBJ1-1 - TRBV5-6 CASSLAEHRNTEAFF TGTGCCAGCAGCTTGGCCGAACACCGAAACACTGAAGCTTTCTTT